A selection of T cell receptor beta chains follows, all from one sample in a study of blood T cell repertoires in COVID-19. Profiling relied on immunoSEQ multiplex PCR, and the TCRdb table lists in-frame clones only, not all of them. The sample lists 150,000 to 200,000 clones, 85% to 90% occurring once. Sequencing was carried out using peripheral blood. The source is a woman in her seventies with COVID-19, enrolled during active disease. CDR3s include the opening cysteine and the closing phenylalanine or tryptophan. The order of the fields is V gene, D gene, J gene, clone size, CDR3 DNA, CDR3 protein. The D gene is left open where the match is weak. Clone size is stated in some rows and not others, as once, few, many or a class when expanded.

v_call: TRBV7-9; d_call: NA; j_call: TRBJ1-2; clone_size: NA; cdr3_nt: TGTGCCAGCAGCCCCCAGGGAAACTATGGCTACACCTTC; cdr3_aa: CASSPQGNYGYTF
v_call: TRBV4-1; d_call: TRBD2; j_call: TRBJ2-1; clone_size: NA; cdr3_nt: TGCGCCAGCAGCCAAGGGCCCGGACTAGCGGGAGTGAGATCCTACAATGAGCAGTTCTTC; cdr3_aa: CASSQGPGLAGVRSYNEQFF
v_call: TRBV19; d_call: NA; j_call: TRBJ2-3; clone_size: NA; cdr3_nt: TGTGCCAGTAGTACGGGACACGGAGGTGGTACGCAGTATTTT; cdr3_aa: CASSTGHGGGTQYF
v_call: TRBV5-1; d_call: NA; j_call: TRBJ1-4; clone_size: NA; cdr3_nt: TGCGCCAGCAGCTCAAATACAGGAAATAATGAAAAACTGTTTTTT; cdr3_aa: CASSSNTGNNEKLFF
v_call: TRBV7-9; d_call: NA; j_call: TRBJ1-4; clone_size: NA; cdr3_nt: TGTGCCAGCAGCCCCGTTACAGGGATGGAAAAACTGTTTTTT; cdr3_aa: CASSPVTGMEKLFF
v_call: TRBV28; d_call: NA; j_call: TRBJ1-4; clone_size: few; cdr3_nt: TGTGCCAGCAGTCCGTCTTATAATGAAAAACTGTTTTTT; cdr3_aa: CASSPSYNEKLFF
v_call: TRBV28; d_call: NA; j_call: TRBJ1-6; clone_size: NA; cdr3_nt: TGTGCCAGCAGCGGTGGGGCGGGAAATTCACCCCTCCACTTT; cdr3_aa: CASSGGAGNSPLHF
v_call: TRBV18; d_call: TRBD1; j_call: TRBJ2-6; clone_size: NA; cdr3_nt: TGTGCCAGCTCACCACTCACGGCGGGACAGGGAATTATAAGCTCTGGGGCCAACGTCCTGACTTTC; cdr3_aa: CASSPLTAGQGIISSGANVLTF
v_call: TRBV28; d_call: NA; j_call: TRBJ1-1; clone_size: NA; cdr3_nt: TGTGCCAGCAGCCTCTTTAACACTGAAGCTTTCTTT; cdr3_aa: CASSLFNTEAFF
v_call: TRBV5-1; d_call: NA; j_call: TRBJ1-2; clone_size: few; cdr3_nt: TGCGCCAGCAGCTTGGCAGGGATAGGGGGCTACACCTTC; cdr3_aa: CASSLAGIGGYTF
v_call: TRBV7-3; d_call: NA; j_call: TRBJ1-6; clone_size: NA; cdr3_nt: TGTGCCAGCAGCTTAACGTCACTATCAGATTCACCCCTCCACTTT; cdr3_aa: CASSLTSLSDSPLHF
v_call: TRBV11-3; d_call: NA; j_call: TRBJ1-4; clone_size: NA; cdr3_nt: TGTGCCAGCAGCCCTCACGAGTATCGAAGTGAAAAACTGTTTTTT; cdr3_aa: CASSPHEYRSEKLFF
v_call: TRBV28; d_call: NA; j_call: TRBJ1-1; clone_size: NA; cdr3_nt: TGTGCCAGCAGTTTGCACGGGTTGTTCGCTGAAGCTTTCTTT; cdr3_aa: CASSLHGLFAEAFF
v_call: TRBV6-2/TRBV6-3; d_call: NA; j_call: TRBJ1-4; clone_size: NA; cdr3_nt: TGTGCCAGCAGCACCGCAGGGTGGAGTGAAAAACTGTTTTTT; cdr3_aa: CASSTAGWSEKLFF
v_call: TRBV27; d_call: TRBD1; j_call: TRBJ1-5; clone_size: NA; cdr3_nt: TGTGCCAGCAGTCCCACAGGGGGCGGACAGCCCCAGCATTTT; cdr3_aa: CASSPTGGGQPQHF
v_call: TRBV21-1; d_call: NA; j_call: TRBJ1-4; clone_size: NA; cdr3_nt: TGTGCCAGCACCCGGGGGAACGGCAGGGGGCATGAAAAACTGTTTTTT; cdr3_aa: CASTRGNGRGHEKLFF
v_call: TRBV28; d_call: NA; j_call: TRBJ2-7; clone_size: NA; cdr3_nt: TGTGCCAGCCAACCCGCGGACAGCCTGTACGAGCAGTACTTC; cdr3_aa: CASQPADSLYEQYF
v_call: TRBV12-3/TRBV12-4; d_call: NA; j_call: TRBJ1-2; clone_size: NA; cdr3_nt: TGTGCCAGCAGTTTATCCAGTTACGGCTACACCTTC; cdr3_aa: CASSLSSYGYTF
v_call: TRBV19; d_call: NA; j_call: TRBJ1-5; clone_size: NA; cdr3_nt: TGTGCCAGTAACTGGCAGGGGCACCAGCCCCAGCATTTT; cdr3_aa: CASNWQGHQPQHF
v_call: TRBV7-2; d_call: NA; j_call: TRBJ2-2; clone_size: NA; cdr3_nt: TGTGCCAGCAGCATGGGACTTCCTCTCACCGGGGAGCTGTTTTTT; cdr3_aa: CASSMGLPLTGELFF
v_call: TRBV27; d_call: TRBD2; j_call: TRBJ2-2; clone_size: NA; cdr3_nt: TGTGCCAGCAGTTTGTTAGCGGGAGGGCTTCGGGGCACCGGGGAGCTGTTTTTT; cdr3_aa: CASSLLAGGLRGTGELFF
v_call: TRBV7-9; d_call: TRBD1; j_call: TRBJ1-2; clone_size: NA; cdr3_nt: TGTGCCAGCAGCTTAAATGGCAGGGGGAGATTTAACTATGGCTACACCTTC; cdr3_aa: CASSLNGRGRFNYGYTF
v_call: TRBV9; d_call: TRBD2; j_call: TRBJ2-7; clone_size: NA; cdr3_nt: TGTGCCAGCAGCGTAGATGCTAGCGGACTGAGACTTCACTACGAGCAGTACTTC; cdr3_aa: CASSVDASGLRLHYEQYF
v_call: TRBV6-5; d_call: TRBD1; j_call: TRBJ1-6; clone_size: NA; cdr3_nt: TGTGCCAGCAGGGGACAGGTTCCGAATTCACCCCTCCACTTT; cdr3_aa: CASRGQVPNSPLHF
v_call: TRBV9; d_call: NA; j_call: TRBJ2-6; clone_size: NA; cdr3_nt: TGTGCCAGCGAACGGGAGATCGGGTCTGGGGCCAACGTCCTGACTTTC; cdr3_aa: CASEREIGSGANVLTF
v_call: TRBV9; d_call: TRBD1; j_call: TRBJ2-7; clone_size: once; cdr3_nt: TGTGCCAGCAGCCCTGGACAGGGTACCTACGAGCAGTACTTC; cdr3_aa: CASSPGQGTYEQYF
v_call: TRBV3-1/TRBV3-2; d_call: TRBD2; j_call: TRBJ2-1; clone_size: NA; cdr3_nt: TGTGCCAGCAGCCTTGGGGGGGTGCTTAGCGAGCAGTTCTTC; cdr3_aa: CASSLGGVLSEQFF
v_call: TRBV6-6; d_call: TRBD2; j_call: TRBJ2-4; clone_size: NA; cdr3_nt: TGTGCCAGCAGTCCGATCCGACTAGCGGGAGCACTAGCCAAAAACATTCAGTACTTC; cdr3_aa: CASSPIRLAGALAKNIQYF
v_call: TRBV14; d_call: TRBD1; j_call: TRBJ2-7; clone_size: NA; cdr3_nt: TGTGCCAGCAGCCAAGTAGGGACAGGGGCCTACGAGCAGTACTTC; cdr3_aa: CASSQVGTGAYEQYF
v_call: TRBV10-3; d_call: TRBD2; j_call: TRBJ2-1; clone_size: once; cdr3_nt: TGTGCCATCTCAGATAGCGGGCGCTCCTACAATGAGCAGTTCTTC; cdr3_aa: CAISDSGRSYNEQFF
v_call: TRBV7-9; d_call: NA; j_call: TRBJ1-2; clone_size: NA; cdr3_nt: TGTGCCAGCAGCCAGACAAACAGCTATGGCTACACCTTC; cdr3_aa: CASSQTNSYGYTF